The 23 T cell receptor beta chains below all came from one sample that was sequenced in a study of OX40 agonist ivuxolimab in advanced cancers. The library was generated by the immunoSEQ multiplex PCR assay. TCRdb took over this immuneACCESS table, retaining in-frame rearrangements with V and J assigned. Such tables are incomplete; in checked studies, under half of the missing clones stem from an unresolved V gene, and the remainder is unexplained. In this sample the table shows thousands of clones, nearly 70% of which occur a single time. The top ten constitute roughly a quarter of the sample. The source was CD4+ or CD8+ T cells sorted from blood, collected in a trial of the OX40 agonist ivuxolimab. These receptors came from an adult with an advanced solid tumor such as melanoma, head and neck, liver or kidney cancer.

The chain recombines TRBV11-3 with TRBJ2-5, with D possibly TRBD2 on 5 matching bases. V lost 1 base to trimming and J lost 3 bases, with 6 bases between them. This CDR3 is 13 amino acids long. From germline, CDR1 is SGHNT and CDR2 YENEEA. This CDR3 is CASSLAGKETQYF. CDR3 in DNA: TGTGCCAGCAGCTTAGCGGGAAAAGAGACCCAGTACTTC.

CDR3 nucleotides: TGTGCCAGCAGCCACGCCGGTCGGGGTTGGGGGGACACTGAAGCTTTCTTT. Amino acids: CASSHAGRGWGDTEAFF. This chain connects TRBV7-6 to TRBJ1-1; maybe TRBD1 (5 bases). Looked up from germline, CDR1 is SGHVS and CDR2 is FNYEAQ. The CDR3 sequence is 17 residues long. V was pared by 5 bases and J by 3 bases, with 22 bases between.

The chain is built from TRBV28 and TRBJ1-1; 9 nucleotides align to TRBD1. Germline V gene data show CDR1 as MDHEN and CDR2 as SYDVKM. The CDR3 is 14 amino acids. The trim removed 7 bases at V and 1 base at J, leaving 4 bases unmatched. The CDR3 nucleotides are TGTGCCAGCAACCCGACAGGGGGGAACACTGAAGCTTTCTTT. Its protein is CASNPTGGNTEAFF.

Sample share makes this clone medium-sized. The rearrangement uses TRBV11-2 and TRBJ2-2; D is ambiguous. The CDR3 spans 13 residues. Germline CDR1 and CDR2: SGHAT and FQNNGV. Trimming stripped 5 bases from V and 3 bases from J, with 7 bases between. The CDR3 reads CASSPRYTGELFF. The CDR3 DNA reads as TGTGCCAGCAGCCCTCGGTACACCGGGGAGCTGTTTTTT.

The chain couples TRBV9 to TRBJ2-1, with a tentative D call TRBD1 (7 bases). CDR3 length equals 14 residues. In germline, CDR1 is SGDLS, CDR2 YYNGEE. V gave up 4 bases and J gave up 7 bases, with 15 bases separating them. CDR3 residues: CASSPPTGRNEQFF. As DNA, the CDR3 is TGTGCCAGCAGCCCTCCGACAGGGAGGAATGAGCAGTTCTTC.

This clone was seen a few times. V usage is TRBV7-6 and J usage is TRBJ2-7; D gene uncertain. The germline V gene encodes CDR1 SGHVS and CDR2 FNYEAQ. The CDR3 runs to 13 residues. V lost 0 bases to trimming and J lost 4 bases, with 7 bases between them. CDR3: CASSLARSYEQYF. The CDR3 DNA follows: TGTGCCAGCAGCTTAGCGAGGTCTTACGAGCAGTACTTC. Supplemented by reference TRBV7-6 and TRBJ2-7, the full variable domain reads GAGVSQSPRYKVTKRGQDVALRCDPISGHVSLYWYRQALGQGPEFLTYFNYEAQQDKSGLPNDRFSAERPEGSISTLTIQRTEQRDSAMYRCASSLARSYEQYFGPGTRLTVT.

J is TRBJ2-1 and V is TRBV9, with 10 bases identical to TRBD2. The V and J ends lost 6 bases and 8 bases, in that order; junction bases with no gene match: 14. CDR1 is SGDLS, CDR2 YYNGEE, per germline. The CDR3 runs to 16 residues. CDR3 sequence reads: CASNPVGTSGMDEQFF. Here the CDR3 DNA reads TGTGCCAGCAACCCAGTAGGTACTAGCGGGATGGATGAGCAGTTCTTC.

The chain employs TRBV5-4 and TRBJ2-7, with D possibly matching TRBD1 (6 bases). Deletions cut 4 bases from V and 4 bases from J, with 21 bases between. The CDR3 sequence is 16 residues long. Germline lookup yields CDR1 SGHNT and CDR2 YYREEE (reference sequence). The CDR3 DNA reads TGTGCCAGCAGCCAAGCTTGGGGGCTAGATTGGTACGAGCAGTACTTC. Protein: CASSQAWGLDWYEQYF.

Only a few counts were recorded for this clone. The J gene is TRBJ2-1, the V gene TRBV12-5, with unresolved D. From germline, CDR1 is LGHNT and CDR2 FRNRAP. The CDR3 runs to 13 residues. Trimming took off 5 bases at V and 5 bases at J, with 10 bases between the two ends. Here the CDR3 DNA reads TGTGCTAGTGGTGTCTCAGTTAACAATGAGCAGTTCTTC. This sequence encodes CASGVSVNNEQFF.

This clone counts as medium-sized (0.01 to 0.1%). This chain joins TRBV4-3 and TRBJ1-6, with D uncertain. The CDR3 is made up of 15 amino acids. The V and J ends lost 1 base and 9 bases respectively, with 13 bases between them. Germline CDR1 is LGHNA and CDR2 is YSLEER. The CDR3 bases are TGCGCCAGCAGCCAAGTGGCGGACTGGAGTTCACCCCTCCACTTT. Its translation: CASSQVADWSSPLHF.

The gene calls are TRBV27 and TRBJ2-1; D unresolved. The CDR3 runs to 15 residues. Germline CDR1 MNHEY, CDR2 SMNVEV (reference sequence). Trimming stripped 4 bases from V and 0 bases from J, with 10 bases between. CDR3 sequence reads: CASSWTSYSYNEQFF. In DNA, the CDR3 is TGTGCCAGCAGTTGGACGTCCTACTCCTACAATGAGCAGTTCTTC.

The chain joins TRBV7-3 to TRBJ2-3; TRBD2 matches at 10 bases. CDR1 is SGHTA and CDR2 is FQGTGA in the germline V gene. Unmatched junction bases numbered 16, after V lost 5 bases and J lost 8 bases. The CDR3 has 17 amino acids. The CDR3 is CASSLIGLAGAPGTQYF. The CDR3 coding sequence is TGTGCCAGCAGCCTCATCGGCCTAGCGGGGGCCCCCGGTACGCAGTATTTT.

This clone is deemed medium-sized. The V gene is TRBV27, the J gene TRBJ1-5, with D uncertain. Germline CDR1 is MNHEY and CDR2 is SMNVEV (reference sequence). The CDR3 covers 14 residues. Trimming removed 5 bases from V and 7 bases from J, with 15 bases in between. CDR3 sequence (DNA): TGTGCCAGCAGTGCCACCCCCCCTTGGCAGCCCCAGCATTTT. It codes for CASSATPPWQPQHF.

This clone was detected once. The chain combines TRBV27 with TRBJ2-1; TRBD2 aligns across 8 bases. The J segment lost 6 bases and the V segment lost 0 bases, leaving 7 bases of the junction unmatched. CDR1 is MNHEY, CDR2 SMNVEV, per germline (reference sequence). The CDR3 runs to 16 residues. Here the CDR3 DNA reads TGTGCCAGCAGTTTATCGGGAGCGGGAGCCAGCAATGAGCAGTTCTTC. Its protein is CASSLSGAGASNEQFF.

This chain joins TRBV15 and TRBJ1-5, with D possibly matching TRBD1 (5 bases). CDR3 length: 14 amino acids. V lost 0 bases, J lost 6 bases, and 9 bases lay in between. Germline CDR1 LNHNV, CDR2 YYDKDF (reference sequence). The CDR3 here is CATSRDGGTQPQHF. DNA of the CDR3: TGTGCCACCAGCAGAGATGGGGGGACTCAGCCCCAGCATTTT.

This clone came up a few times. The J gene is TRBJ1-6, the V gene TRBV27, with 10 nucleotides matching TRBD1. Germline V lookup: CDR1 MNHEY, CDR2 SMNVEV (reference sequence). This CDR3 spans 16 amino acids. V shed 4 bases and J 6 bases; nucleotides not matched to a gene: 6. CDR3 in DNA: TGTGCCAGCAGTTCACCGGGACAGGGGCTTAATTCACCCCTCCACTTT. Translated: CASSSPGQGLNSPLHF.

This sequence joins TRBV9 and TRBJ2-7; TRBD1 matches at 7 bases. The ends lost 4 bases at V and 3 bases at J; junction bases unmatched: 7. The CDR3 is made up of 14 amino acids. Germline V CDR1 and CDR2: SGDLS, YYNGEE. The CDR3 spells CASSFRDSDYEQYF. CDR3 nucleotide sequence: TGTGCCAGCAGCTTCCGGGACAGCGACTACGAGCAGTACTTC.

This chain uses TRBV28 with TRBJ1-2; D is possibly TRBD1 (5 bases). This CDR3 is 15 amino acids long. V lost 3 bases to trimming and J lost 6 bases, with 17 bases between them. Germline V gene lookup returns CDR1 MDHEN and CDR2 SYDVKM. The CDR3 DNA reads as TGTGCCAGCAGTTTCGGGCCCGGGACCCTCAATGGCTACACCTTC. The encoded protein is CASSFGPGTLNGYTF.

This clone was observed a handful of times. The J gene is TRBJ2-1, the V gene TRBV10-2, with 11 bases identical to TRBD2. V was clipped by 8 bases and J by 8 bases; unmatched bases: 29. This CDR3 is built from 21 residues. Per the germline V gene, CDR1 is WSHSY and CDR2 is SAAADI. The CDR3 nucleotides read TGCGCCAGCTCGGGACTAGCGGAGCCCCCATCGGACGGGACCTACAGGGATGAGCAGTTCTTC. Protein: CASSGLAEPPSDGTYRDEQFF.

V gene TRBV28 combines with J gene TRBJ1-1; no reliable D call. The CDR3 loop spans 12 amino acids. In germline, CDR1 is MDHEN, CDR2 SYDVKM. V was clipped by 6 bases and J by 5 bases, with 10 bases between them. The CDR3 sequence is CASRARETEAFF. In DNA, the CDR3 is TGTGCCAGCAGAGCGAGGGAGACTGAAGCTTTCTTT.

This chain uses TRBV28 with TRBJ2-5; D might be TRBD1 or TRBD2, each matching 6 bases. The CDR3 has 13 residues. CDR1 and CDR2 from the germline V gene are MDHEN and SYDVKM. V shed 10 bases and J shed 5 bases, with 17 bases lying between them. The CDR3 sequence is CAIGGHRTETQYF. DNA of the CDR3: TGTGCCATCGGGGGACACCGAACGGAGACCCAGTACTTC.

V and J are TRBV5-1 and TRBJ2-5; D possibly corresponds to TRBD2 (7 bases). Germline-derived CDR1 and CDR2 are SGHRS and YFSETQ. CDR3 length: 15 residues. Trimming cost V 4 bases and J 0 bases, with 13 bases left between them. The CDR3 DNA follows: TGCGCCAGCAGCCCCGGGGGGCGCCACCAAGAGACCCAGTACTTC. Residues: CASSPGGRHQETQYF.

This clone was recorded once. The rearrangement links TRBV27 to TRBJ2-7; the D call may be TRBD1 or TRBD2 (6 bases each). The CDR3 has 13 amino acids. V was trimmed by 8 bases and J by 0 bases, leaving 11 bases between them. Germline assignment: CDR1 MNHEY and CDR2 SMNVEV (reference sequence). In DNA, the CDR3 is TGTGCCAGCGGACAGACTAGCTCCTACGAGCAGTACTTC. It translates to CASGQTSSYEQYF.